Listed below are T cell receptor beta chains from one sample, sequenced in a study of blood T cell repertoires in COVID-19. Sequencing used immunoSEQ multiplex PCR; TCRdb keeps in-frame clones, though not all of them. The table lists about 210,000 clones, approximately 88% of them singletons, with around a tenth in the top ten. Sample: PBMCs or T cells enriched from blood (not recorded which). These receptors came from a man aged 18 to 29 with acute COVID-19. Both conserved end residues are part of each CDR3. Fields, in order: CDR3 protein, V gene, D gene, J gene. D genes are given only for firm matches.

CDR3: CASSYQGLSGTDTQYF; V: TRBV27; D: -; J: TRBJ2-3
CDR3: CASSLLSRYTEAFF; V: TRBV5-8; D: -; J: TRBJ1-1
CDR3: CASSFGNEQYF; V: TRBV5-4; D: -; J: TRBJ2-7
CDR3: CASSPLTADEQFF; V: TRBV19; D: -; J: TRBJ2-1
CDR3: CASSLDRKVLFGLKQFF; V: TRBV11-3; D: -; J: TRBJ2-1
CDR3: CASSYSQGDGYTF; V: TRBV6-6; D: TRBD1; J: TRBJ1-2
CDR3: CASSPAGGITEAFF; V: TRBV7-9; D: -; J: TRBJ1-1
CDR3: CASSSPTGMNTEAFF; V: TRBV7-9; D: -; J: TRBJ1-1
CDR3: CASSYSLAENTGELFF; V: TRBV6-5; D: TRBD2; J: TRBJ2-2
CDR3: CASSNEGLSYNEQFF; V: TRBV6-5; D: TRBD2; J: TRBJ2-1
CDR3: CASSPRWRAGGYTF; V: TRBV5-6; D: -; J: TRBJ1-2
CDR3: CAVGSGSNEKLFF; V: TRBV30; D: -; J: TRBJ1-4
CDR3: CASTSKPGQGAMGGGYTF; V: TRBV27; D: TRBD1; J: TRBJ1-2
CDR3: CASSHSASGGQYF; V: TRBV3-1/TRBV3-2; D: TRBD2; J: TRBJ2-7
CDR3: CASSRAGTVNSPLHF; V: TRBV6-2/TRBV6-3; D: TRBD1; J: TRBJ1-6
CDR3: CSVWTGDSYNEQFF; V: TRBV29-1; D: TRBD1; J: TRBJ2-1
CDR3: CASSDSPPSYEQYF; V: TRBV6-4; D: -; J: TRBJ2-7
CDR3: CASSKITGRNQPQHF; V: TRBV19; D: -; J: TRBJ1-5
CDR3: CASSQSTAGGSEQYF; V: TRBV4-1; D: TRBD2; J: TRBJ2-7
CDR3: CATSRDRQGAYGEQFF; V: TRBV15; D: TRBD1; J: TRBJ2-1
CDR3: CASSQEGGTSGYNEQFF; V: TRBV3-1/TRBV3-2; D: TRBD2; J: TRBJ2-1
CDR3: CASSQGILREGASNTIYF; V: TRBV4-1; D: -; J: TRBJ1-3
CDR3: CASSLVSYSNQPQHF; V: TRBV28; D: -; J: TRBJ1-5
CDR3: CASSEDRNQETQYF; V: TRBV2; D: TRBD1; J: TRBJ2-5
CDR3: CASSEAQDREETQYF; V: TRBV2; D: TRBD1; J: TRBJ2-5
CDR3: CASSLDEASRGDNEQFF; V: TRBV5-8; D: -; J: TRBJ2-1
CDR3: CSASSVIPYNEQFF; V: TRBV20-1; D: -; J: TRBJ2-1
CDR3: CASSYRLGTNTEAFF; V: TRBV7-2; D: -; J: TRBJ1-1
CDR3: CASSIGSSETQYF; V: TRBV10-1; D: -; J: TRBJ2-5
CDR3: CSVESGQGRDEQFF; V: TRBV29-1; D: TRBD1; J: TRBJ2-1
CDR3: CATRDSNYEQYF; V: TRBV28; D: -; J: TRBJ2-7